These 3 T cell receptor beta chains came from one sample sequenced in a study of identifying expanded T cells in peripheral blood. Produced via immunoSEQ multiplex PCR; TCRdb's table is partial and in-frame only. The profile covers over 100,000 clones, with about nine tenths appearing a single time and around an eighth taken by the ten largest. Sequencing was done on a sample of blood. The receptors were gathered from a person aged 18 to 70 in good health.

The V call is TRBV6-4, the J call TRBJ2-1; 7 bases fit TRBD2. This CDR3 has 14 residues. Trimming took 4 bases from V and 5 from J; bases not matched to a gene: 5. Germline CDR1 MRHNA, CDR2 SNTAGT. The CDR3 DNA reads as TGTGCCAGCAGTGCGGGGGGAGTGAACAATGAGCAGTTCTTC. Translated: CASSAGGVNNEQFF.

The chain employs TRBV7-9 and TRBJ1-1, with TRBD1 as a possible D gene (5 bases). Germline V gives CDR1 SEHNR, CDR2 FQNEAQ (reference sequence). With 1 base removed from V and 1 base from J, the gap between germline ends came to 10 bases. This CDR3 comprises 15 residues. CDR3 nucleotide sequence: TGTGCCAGCAGCTTAGAGCAAGGGGCGAACACTGAAGCTTTCTTT. Residues: CASSLEQGANTEAFF. Drawing the rest from reference TRBV7-9 and TRBJ1-1, the complete variable domain is DTGVSQNPRHKITKRGQNVTFRCDPISEHNRLYWYRQTLGQGPEFLTYFQNEAQLEKSRLLSDRFSAERPKGSFSTLEIQRTEQGDSAMYLCASSLEQGANTEAFFGQGTRLTVV.

In this sample, this clone turned up once. CDR3 DNA sequence: TGTGCCAGCAGCTTGGACCGAACAGAATTCAATGAGCAGTTCTTC. This translates into CASSLDRTEFNEQFF. The rearrangement links TRBV5-4 to TRBJ2-1, with unresolved D. Per germline, CDR1 SGHNT and CDR2 YYREEE (reference sequence). Trimming stripped 0 bases from V and 6 bases from J, with 13 bases between. This CDR3 has 15 residues.